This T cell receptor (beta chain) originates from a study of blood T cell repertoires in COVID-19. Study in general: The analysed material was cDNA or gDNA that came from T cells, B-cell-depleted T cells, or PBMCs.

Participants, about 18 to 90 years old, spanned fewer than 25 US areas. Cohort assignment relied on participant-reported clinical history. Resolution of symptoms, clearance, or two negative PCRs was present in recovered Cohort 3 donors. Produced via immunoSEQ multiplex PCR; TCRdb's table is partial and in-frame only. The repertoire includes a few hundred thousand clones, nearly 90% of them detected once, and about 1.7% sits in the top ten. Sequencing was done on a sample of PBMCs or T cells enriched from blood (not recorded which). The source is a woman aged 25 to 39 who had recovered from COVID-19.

The CDR3 DNA follows: TGTGCCAGCAGCCTTGCGGGCGGGAGGGCCCGGGAGACCCAGTACTTC. Amino acids: CASSLAGGRARETQYF. The chain combines TRBV11-2 with TRBJ2-5; 9 positions match TRBD2. CDR1 SGHAT and CDR2 FQNNGV come from the germline V gene. This CDR3 region has 16 residues. V shed 5 bases, J shed 5 bases, and the junction held 12 bases outside the gene matches. The variable domain in full, completed from reference TRBV11-2 and TRBJ2-5, reads EAGVAQSPRYKIIEKRQSVAFWCNPISGHATLYWYQQILGQGPKLLIQFQNNGVVDDSQLPKDRFSAERLKGVDSTLKIQPAKLEDSAVYLCASSLAGGRARETQYFGPGTRLLVL.